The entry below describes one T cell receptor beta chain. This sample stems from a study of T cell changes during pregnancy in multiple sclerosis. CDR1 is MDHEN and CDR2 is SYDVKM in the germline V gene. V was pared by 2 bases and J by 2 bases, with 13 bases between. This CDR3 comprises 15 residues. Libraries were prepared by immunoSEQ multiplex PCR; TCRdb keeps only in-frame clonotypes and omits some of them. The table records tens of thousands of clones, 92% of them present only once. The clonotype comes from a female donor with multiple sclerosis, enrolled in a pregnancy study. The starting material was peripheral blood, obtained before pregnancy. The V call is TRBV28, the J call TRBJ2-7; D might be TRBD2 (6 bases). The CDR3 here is CASSLAGRRPYEQYF. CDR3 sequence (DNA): TGTGCCAGCAGTTTAGCGGGACGGAGACCCTACGAGCAGTACTTC.